This TCR beta chain was sequenced in a study of cytomegalovirus exposure and HLA in healthy donors. Study conclusions and caveats: TCR beta V- and J-gene trimming, according to a later analysis, was linked to a missense DCLRE1C variant.

The PCR was carried out with 60 Vbeta primers and 13 Jbeta primers. The assay was immunoSEQ multiplex PCR, and TCRdb's table has in-frame clones only and misses some. The sample has a few hundred thousand clones, 65% to 85% seen once. This clone was recorded a few times. Its antigen remains unknown. The germline V gene has CDR1 MNHEY and CDR2 SVGAGI. There are 16 residues in the CDR3. J lost 8 bases, V lost 3 bases, and 13 bases had no gene match. The genes are TRBV6-5 and TRBJ2-3, with TRBD1 matching 8 bases. Input material: PBMCs. The sequence was obtained from a young man in good health and CMV-seronegative. The CDR3, as DNA: TGTGCCAGCAGTTATCCTGCAGGGGGCAGTAGCGGTACGCAGTATTTT. This sequence encodes CASSYPAGGSSGTQYF.